A selection of T cell receptor beta chains follows, all from one sample in a study of blood T cells in healthy people across ages. TCRdb processed the 5' RACE reads anew with MiXCR; each CDR3 protein has one entry. The sample has 800,000 to 950,000 distinct CDR3 sequences, 45% to 50% seen once. The sample comprised blood. These TCRs come from a man aged 30 to 45 in good health. Both conserved end residues are part of each CDR3. Fields, in order: V gene, J gene, CDR3 protein.

>TRBV7-8|TRBJ1-1
CASSLAGRKGTEAFF
>TRBV6-1|TRBJ2-5
CASRRGQGETQYF
>TRBV4-3|TRBJ2-5
CASSQDLPGRETQYF
>TRBV29-1|TRBJ2-7
CSVGMSLGSYEQYF
>TRBV2|TRBJ2-5
CASSVRRIQGTQYF
>TRBV7-2|TRBJ1-6
CASSLGHNDGSPLHF
>TRBV20-1|TRBJ2-3
CSASRSGSPTDTQYF
>TRBV14|TRBJ1-6
CASSQGRGIWSPLHF
>TRBV7-9|TRBJ1-5
CASSLWGAGPSQPQHF
>TRBV29-1|TRBJ2-7
CSVVNQGAYEQYF
>TRBV4-1|TRBJ1-1
CASRGTGFVSTEAFF
>TRBV7-2|TRBJ2-7
CASSFAGRAYEQYF
>TRBV12-3/TRBV12-4|TRBJ2-7
CASKGLPYEQYF
>TRBV5-6|TRBJ1-1
CASSFTGGNTEAFF
>TRBV28|TRBJ2-3
CASSLQLAGSDTQYF
>TRBV27|TRBJ2-1
CASSPAAQALSYNEQFF
>TRBV7-2|TRBJ2-1
CASSLGHRYEQFF
>TRBV29-1|TRBJ2-1
CSGLSRGGAYNEQFF
>TRBV12-3/TRBV12-4|TRBJ2-3
CASTRADTQYF
>TRBV11-2|TRBJ1-2
CASKTREGDGYTF
>TRBV5-1|TRBJ2-7
CASSQISRGGEQYF
>TRBV20-1|TRBJ2-5
CSARPGTSVKTQYF
>TRBV29-1|TRBJ2-5
CSVDMASLRETQYF
>TRBV20-1|TRBJ1-2
CSARRLSGQGSGYTF
>TRBV4-2|TRBJ2-3
CASSQEGGVPTDTQYF
>TRBV2|TRBJ2-7
CASRAPGVGEQYF
>TRBV25-1|TRBJ2-1
CASSDAGTGNSDEQFF
>TRBV6-5|TRBJ2-5
CASSYSHEGRGRETQYF
>TRBV2|NA
CASSRGADEQYF
>TRBV6-5|TRBJ2-5
CASSPPSAGPKETQYF
>TRBV4-3|TRBJ2-1
CASSQWTGGSYNEQFF
>TRBV4-1|TRBJ2-5
CASSQPGLAGPQYF
>TRBV2|TRBJ1-1
CASTEQGWGMNTEAFF
>TRBV3-1|TRBJ1-6
CASSLTPGGRGNSPLHF
>TRBV20-1|TRBJ1-2
CSAARSANYGYTF
>TRBV29-1|TRBJ1-6
CSVALGSSYNSPLHF
>TRBV20-1|TRBJ1-4
CSARDPRGGEKLFF
>TRBV27|TRBJ2-1
CASSLSSGYEQFF
>TRBV6-6|TRBJ2-3
CASSTSGGADTQYF
>TRBV4-1|TRBJ2-5
CASSQEPTSAEPGETQYF
>TRBV6-5|TRBJ2-1
CASSYSFGGYNEQFF
>TRBV28|TRBJ2-7
CASSLMGTGKYEQYF
>TRBV12-3/TRBV12-4|TRBJ1-5
CASSLSRDLNQPQHF